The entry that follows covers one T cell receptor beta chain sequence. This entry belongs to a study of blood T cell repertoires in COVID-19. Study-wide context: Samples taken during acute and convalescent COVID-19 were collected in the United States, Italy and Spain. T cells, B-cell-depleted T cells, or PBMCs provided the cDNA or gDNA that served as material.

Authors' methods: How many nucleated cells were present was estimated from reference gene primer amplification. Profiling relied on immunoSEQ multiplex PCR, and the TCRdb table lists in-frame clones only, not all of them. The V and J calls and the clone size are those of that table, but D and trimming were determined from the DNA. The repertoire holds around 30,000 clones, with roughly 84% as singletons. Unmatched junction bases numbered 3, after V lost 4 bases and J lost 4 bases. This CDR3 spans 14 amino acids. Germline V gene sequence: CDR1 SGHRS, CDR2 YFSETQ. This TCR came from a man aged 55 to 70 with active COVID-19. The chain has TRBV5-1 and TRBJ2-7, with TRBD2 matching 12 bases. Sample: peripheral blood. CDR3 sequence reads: CASSQTSGSYEQYF. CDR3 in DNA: TGCGCCAGCAGCCAGACTAGCGGGAGTTACGAGCAGTACTTC.